This T cell receptor beta chain came from a study of shared clonotypes between healthy human individuals. Germline CDR1 is KGHSH and CDR2 is LQKENI. V dropped 6 bases and J dropped 6; count of bases not matched to a gene: 4. The CDR3 spans 13 residues. The data were produced by immunoSEQ multiplex PCR, yet TCRdb's version contains in-frame clones alone and is incomplete. In the table there are 2.3 million or so clones, approximately 95% of which are singletons. All participating donors were Caucasian adults from Nashville, Tennessee. Splitting the CD4+ cells yielded a CD45RA+ naive subset and a CD45RA-negative memory subset.

The sequenced sample consisted of naive CD4+ T cells from PBMCs. The subset is: CD45RA+ positively selected. V is TRBV18 and J is TRBJ1-3; 8 positions match TRBD1. This clonotype was obtained from a man aged 18 to 30 in good health. Some clones in this sample may be carry-over from other donors' samples. The CDR3 loop is CASSPGQANTIYF. CDR3 nucleotides: TGTGCCAGCTCCCCGGGACAGGCAAACACCATATATTTT.